Listed below are T cell receptor beta chains from one sample, sequenced in a study of OX40 agonist ivuxolimab in advanced cancers. Repertoires were generated with immunoSEQ multiplex PCR, while TCRdb's copy carries only in-frame clones and drops some. The repertoire consists of just under 20,000 clones, with about 83% occurring once and the leading ten covering about 10%. Sequences were derived from CD4+ or CD8+ T cells sorted from blood, sampled in a trial of the OX40 agonist ivuxolimab. Receptors were obtained from an adult with an advanced solid tumor such as melanoma, head and neck, liver or kidney cancer. The CDR3 runs from the conserved cysteine through the conserved F or W. A D gene is named only where the DNA matches it firmly. Clone size appears in some rows only: once, few, many, or a class for an expanded clone.

>.|TRBV9|12|TRBJ2-1|.
CASSPGGDEQFF
TGTGCCAGCAGCCCTGGAGGCGATGAGCAGTTCTTC
>.|TRBV11-2|15|TRBJ2-5|.
CASSLEQSYQETQYF
TGTGCCAGCAGCTTGGAACAGTCGTACCAAGAGACCCAGTACTTC
>medium-sized|TRBV6-5|13|TRBJ2-2|.
CASSYGETGELFF
TGTGCCAGCAGTTACGGGGAGACCGGGGAGCTGTTTTTT
>.|TRBV10-2|15|TRBJ2-1|.
CASSESRFPYNEQFF
TGCGCCAGCAGTGAGTCCAGGTTCCCCTACAATGAGCAGTTCTTC
>once|TRBV7-9|16|TRBJ1-2|TRBD1
CASSFGGTGTNYGYTF
TGTGCCAGCAGCTTTGGGGGGACAGGGACTAACTATGGCTACACCTTC
>.|TRBV5-4|18|TRBJ2-3|TRBD2
CASSVGLAGGGSTDTQYF
TGTGCCAGCAGCGTCGGACTAGCGGGAGGGGGTAGCACAGATACGCAGTATTTT
>once|TRBV5-5|14|TRBJ1-5|.
CASSAPRSNQPQHF
TGTGCCAGCAGCGCCCCCCGGAGCAATCAGCCCCAGCATTTT
>medium-sized|TRBV7-9|13|TRBJ1-1|.
CASSLGGGTEAFF
TGTGCCAGCAGCTTAGGGGGGGGCACTGAAGCTTTCTTT
>.|TRBV5-4|15|TRBJ2-7|TRBD1
CASSLEGQPTYEQYF
TGTGCCAGCAGCTTAGAGGGACAGCCTACCTACGAGCAGTACTTC
>.|TRBV4-1|16|TRBJ2-7|.
CASSRGYQGDLYEQYF
TGCGCCAGCAGCCGCGGTTACCAGGGAGACCTCTACGAGCAGTACTTC
>few|TRBV4-1|13|TRBJ1-5|.
CASSRELRQPQHF
TGCGCCAGCAGTCGGGAACTACGACAGCCCCAGCATTTT
>.|TRBV14|14|TRBJ2-7|.
CASSSRGGPYEQYF
TGTGCCAGCAGCTCTCGAGGGGGGCCCTACGAGCAGTACTTC
>.|TRBV5-4|13|TRBJ2-2|.
CASSSDVSGELFF
TGTGCCAGCAGCTCAGATGTCTCCGGGGAGCTGTTTTTT
>.|TRBV27|15|TRBJ1-5|.
CASSLNSYSNQPQHF
TGTGCCAGCAGTTTGAACAGCTATAGCAATCAGCCCCAGCATTTT
>.|TRBV5-6|13|TRBJ1-1|TRBD1
CASSFGTDTEAFF
TGTGCCAGCAGCTTCGGGACAGACACTGAAGCTTTCTTT
>.|TRBV15|12|TRBJ2-2|.
CASRQSNRELFF
TGTGCCTCAAGACAGAGTAACCGGGAGCTGTTTTTT
>.|TRBV30|12|TRBJ2-7|.
CAWRASGPEQYF
TGTGCCTGGAGGGCTTCAGGGCCCGAGCAGTACTTC
>once|TRBV29-1|12|TRBJ2-7|.
CSVLGGQYEQYF
TGCAGCGTCCTTGGGGGGCAGTACGAGCAGTACTTC
>.|TRBV15|18|TRBJ1-5|TRBD1
CATSKASGTGDSNQPQHF
TGTGCCACCAGCAAAGCTTCCGGGACAGGGGACAGCAATCAGCCCCAGCATTTT
>.|TRBV7-6|13|TRBJ2-2|.
CASSLRETGELFF
TGTGCCAGCAGCCTTAGAGAAACCGGGGAGCTGTTTTTT
>.|TRBV9|15|TRBJ1-2|TRBD1
CASSRPDRGGYGYTF
TGTGCCAGCAGCCGCCCGGACAGGGGCGGGTATGGCTACACCTTC
>.|TRBV6-4|14|TRBJ1-2|.
CASSDSTGGDGYTF
TGTGCCAGCAGTGACTCGACTGGGGGGGACGGCTACACCTTC
>.|TRBV7-9|12|TRBJ2-7|.
CASSQSLYEQYF
TGTGCCAGCAGCCAGTCCCTCTACGAGCAGTACTTC
>.|TRBV5-1|13|TRBJ2-5|.
CASNLKRGETQYF
TGCGCCAGCAACCTCAAGAGGGGTGAGACCCAGTACTTC
>.|TRBV5-4|13|TRBJ2-7|TRBD2
CASSTLADYEQYF
TGTGCCAGCAGCACACTAGCGGATTACGAGCAGTACTTC
>.|TRBV7-9|13|TRBJ2-7|.
CASSSGVPYEQYF
TGTGCCAGCTCCTCAGGGGTTCCCTACGAGCAGTACTTC
>.|TRBV2|13|TRBJ2-3|.
CASSKGGEDTQYF
TGTGCCAGCAGTAAAGGGGGGGAGGATACGCAGTATTTT
>.|TRBV7-9|14|TRBJ2-5|TRBD1
CASSSGTGGETQYF
TGTGCCAGCAGCTCGGGGACAGGGGGAGAGACCCAGTACTTC
>.|TRBV6-6|13|TRBJ1-3|TRBD1
CASSYSDRGTIYF
TGTGCCAGCAGTTATTCCGACAGGGGAACCATATATTTT
>.|TRBV6-5|14|TRBJ2-7|TRBD2
CASKGTSLTYEQYF
TGTGCCAGCAAAGGGACTAGCCTAACCTACGAGCAGTACTTC
>.|TRBV7-9|16|TRBJ1-2|.
CASSSARQPRSYGYTF
TGTGCCAGCAGCTCAGCTCGACAGCCGAGAAGCTATGGCTACACCTTC
>.|TRBV7-9|17|TRBJ1-3|.
CASSHGNSAFSGNTIYF
TGTGCCAGCAGCCATGGGAATTCGGCCTTCTCTGGAAACACCATATATTTT
>.|TRBV5-6|14|TRBJ2-3|.
CASSFWGGTDTQYF
TGTGCCAGCAGCTTCTGGGGGGGCACAGATACGCAGTATTTT
>few|TRBV5-4|14|TRBJ2-7|TRBD2
CASSLLAGSEEQYF
TGTGCCAGCAGCTTATTAGCGGGCTCCGAAGAGCAGTACTTC
>few|TRBV7-8|17|TRBJ2-1|TRBD2
CASSLGGLAGGPNEQFF
TGTGCCAGCAGCTTAGGGGGGCTAGCGGGAGGGCCCAATGAGCAGTTCTTC
>.|TRBV7-9|19|TRBJ2-2|.
CASSHPMGLGKGNTGELFF
TGTGCCAGCAGCCACCCCATGGGCCTTGGAAAGGGGAACACCGGGGAGCTGTTTTTT
>.|TRBV11-2|12|TRBJ2-1|TRBD1
CASSPRGYEQFF
TGTGCCAGCAGCCCCAGGGGGTATGAGCAGTTCTTC
>.|TRBV11-1|13|TRBJ2-7|.
CASSLATAYEQYF
TGTGCCAGCAGCTTAGCAACCGCCTACGAGCAGTACTTC
>.|TRBV27|13|TRBJ1-1|TRBD1
CASTDRGNTEAFF
TGTGCCAGTACTGACAGGGGGAACACTGAAGCTTTCTTT
>.|TRBV6-1|14|TRBJ2-7|TRBD2
CASSLTSGRHEQYF
TGTGCCAGCAGTCTGACTAGCGGGAGACACGAGCAGTACTTC
>.|TRBV7-8|16|TRBJ2-1|TRBD2
CASSLAGTSSGREQFF
TGTGCCAGCAGCTTGGCCGGGACTAGCTCCGGGAGGGAGCAGTTCTTC
>few|TRBV4-2|18|TRBJ2-1|.
CASSQGILLAGFRDEQFF
TGTGCCAGCAGCCAAGGTATCTTACTAGCTGGGTTTAGGGATGAGCAGTTCTTC
>.|TRBV19|15|TRBJ2-1|TRBD2
CASSRGTSGRWEQFF
TGTGCCAGTAGTAGGGGGACTAGCGGTCGGTGGGAGCAGTTCTTC
>.|TRBV7-2|13|TRBJ1-2|.
CASRMVDGLGYTF
TGTGCCAGCAGGATGGTGGACGGTCTGGGCTACACCTTC
>.|TRBV4-2|13|TRBJ2-1|.
CASSQVEYNEQFF
TGTGCCAGCAGCCAAGTAGAATACAATGAGCAGTTCTTC
>medium-sized|TRBV19|15|TRBJ2-7|.
CASSAARTVNYEQYF
TGTGCCAGTAGTGCCGCTAGGACAGTGAATTACGAGCAGTACTTC
>.|TRBV10-2|14|TRBJ2-4|.
CASSDGGSKNIQYF
TGCGCCAGCAGTGACGGGGGATCCAAAAACATTCAGTACTTC
>.|TRBV7-7|22|TRBJ2-7|TRBD2
CASIVSLAVASGRFTPLYEQYF
TGTGCTAGCATCGTTTCCCTGGCGGTGGCTAGCGGGAGGTTTACCCCCCTTTACGAGCAGTACTTC
>.|TRBV28|15|TRBJ1-4|.
CASRGGQRGGEKLFF
TGTGCCAGCAGGGGTGGACAGCGAGGTGGTGAAAAACTGTTTTTT
>.|TRBV5-6|16|TRBJ2-7|TRBD1
CASSFYRGLASYEQYF
TGTGCCAGCAGCTTTTACAGGGGTCTAGCCTCCTACGAGCAGTACTTC